Below, 14 T cell receptor beta chains from the same sample are listed, as sequenced in a study of T cells in Graves' hyperthyroidism and ophthalmopathy. The CDR3 regions of TCR beta were amplified from RNA transcripts. The study used the HTBI primer set for a first-round RT-PCR of the TCR CDR3. MiXCR, applied by TCRdb to the multiplex PCR reads, yields one record per CDR3 protein. Here the sample spans 750,000 to 950,000 distinct CDR3 sequences, 38% being singletons. The specimen was blood. These receptors were obtained from a young man with Graves' hyperthyroidism.

The CDR3 sequence: CSALTGYNTEAFF. The CDR3 nucleotides read TGCAGTGCCCTAACAGGGTATAACACTGAAGCTTTCTTT. V usage is TRBV20-1 and J usage is TRBJ1-1; D might be TRBD1 (6 bases). The CDR3 contains 13 residues. CDR1 DFQATT and CDR2 SNEGSKA come from the germline V gene (reference sequence). V lost 6 bases to trimming and J lost 2 bases, with 13 bases between them.

This clonotype showed up just a few times. The chain couples TRBV6-1 to TRBJ1-6; unclear D gene. This CDR3 has 16 residues. V was trimmed by 1 base and J by 1 base, leaving 8 bases between them. Germline V gene data show CDR1 as MNHNS and CDR2 as SASEGT. CDR3 region: CASSEEGWSYNSPLHF. CDR3 coding DNA: TGTGCCAGCAGTGAAGAGGGTTGGTCCTATAATTCACCCCTCCACTTT.

This clonotype was counted ten times or more. The chain combines TRBV12-3 or TRBV12-4 with TRBJ1-2; possible D gene TRBD1, 6 bases. The CDR3 extends over 15 amino acids. The V end was cut by 1 base, the J end by 4 bases, with 13 bases between. The CDR3 region has the DNA TGTGCCAGCAGTTTAGGGCCGGGACAACTCTATGGCTACACCTTC. Residues: CASSLGPGQLYGYTF.

For this clonotype: Since a much larger clone is just one base distant, this may be a read error. This sequence joins TRBV2 and TRBJ1-1; a possible D gene is TRBD1 (5 bases). The CDR3 has 14 residues. Trimming removed 9 bases from V and 1 base from J, with 15 bases in between. CDR1 is SNHLY, CDR2 FYNNEI, per germline. CDR3 region: CARTLKGRNTEAFF. In DNA form, the CDR3 reads TGTGCCAGAACCCTGAAGGGGAGGAACACTGAAGCTTTCTTT.

The V gene is TRBV7-9, the J gene TRBJ1-2, with D hard to call. Germline-derived CDR1 and CDR2 are SEHNR and FQNEAQ (reference sequence). The CDR3 has 14 amino acids. V dropped 1 base and J dropped 6 bases, with 12 bases sitting between them. The DNA for the CDR3 is TGTGCCAGCAGCTTAGAGGGCGTCATTCATGGCTACACCTTC. It is translated as CASSLEGVIHGYTF.

The chain carries TRBV29-1 and TRBJ1-1, with 7 bases identical to TRBD1. CDR1 SQVTM and CDR2 ANQGSEA come from the germline V gene. The CDR3 is made up of 11 amino acids. Trimming at V came to 7 bases and at J to 4 bases, leaving 3 bases not matched to a gene. The CDR3 protein is CSAQGLTEAFF. CDR3 sequence (DNA): TGCAGCGCACAGGGGCTCACTGAAGCTTTCTTT. Supplemented by reference TRBV29-1 and TRBJ1-1, the full variable domain reads SAVISQKPSRDICQRGTSLTIQCQVDSQVTMMFWYRQQPGQSLTLIATANQGSEATYESGFVIDKFPISRPNLTFSTLTVSNMSPEDSSIYLCSAQGLTEAFFGQGTRLTVV.

This clonotype was seen only a few times. V is TRBV20-1 and J is TRBJ2-7; D is undetermined. There are 13 residues in the CDR3. CDR1 is DFQATT, CDR2 SNEGSKA, per germline (reference sequence). V lost 0 bases and J 3 bases, leaving 9 bases between the germline ends. CDR3 bases: TGCAGTGCTAGAGAAATGATTGGCTACGAGCAGTACTTC. Translating gives CSAREMIGYEQYF.

The genes are TRBV6-6 and TRBJ1-6, with D uncertain. Germline values: CDR1 MNHNY, CDR2 SVGAGI (reference sequence). The CDR3 covers 18 residues. V was clipped by 4 bases and J by 1 base, with 17 bases between them. The CDR3 loop is CASSLSVTEGSYNSPLHF. DNA of the CDR3: TGTGCCAGCAGTTTAAGCGTCACCGAGGGTTCCTATAATTCACCCCTCCACTTT.

This clonotype was detected only a few times. The rearrangement uses TRBV7-9 and TRBJ2-7; 8 bases match TRBD1. Germline assignment: CDR1 SEHNR and CDR2 FQNEAQ (reference sequence). The CDR3 runs to 17 residues. V was clipped by 5 bases and J by 0 bases; unmatched bases: 12. The DNA for the CDR3 is TGTGCCAGCAGCCGTACTATCGAGGACAGGGCCTCCTACGAGCAGTACTTC. It is translated as CASSRTIEDRASYEQYF. The full variable domain, with the rest looked up from reference TRBV7-9 and TRBJ2-7, is DTGVSQNPRHKITKRGQNVTFRCDPISEHNRLYWYRQTLGQGPEFLTYFQNEAQLEKSRLLSDRFSAERPKGSFSTLEIQRTEQGDSAMYLCASSRTIEDRASYEQYFGPGTRLTVT.

The chain carries TRBV19 and TRBJ1-1; 7 bases are a match to TRBD1. This CDR3 is 16 amino acids long. Germline values: CDR1 LNHDA, CDR2 SQIVND (reference sequence). V trimming: 2 bases; J trimming: 0 bases; junction bases outside the gene matches: 6. The CDR3 region has the DNA TGTGCCAGTAGTATACCGTTTGGACAGGTGAACACTGAAGCTTTCTTT. Translation: CASSIPFGQVNTEAFF.

This clonotype was observed a single time. The chain employs TRBV28 and TRBJ2-5; 16 positions agree with TRBD2. Trimming took 5 bases from V and 2 from J; bases not matched to a gene: 5. The CDR3 loop spans 17 amino acids. The germline V gene has CDR1 MDHEN and CDR2 SYDVKM. CDR3 protein: CASSLGTSGRVQETQYF. As DNA, the CDR3 is TGTGCCAGCAGTCTTGGGACTAGCGGGAGGGTGCAAGAGACCCAGTACTTC.

This clonotype was recorded at least ten times. The chain has TRBV27 and TRBJ1-2; unclear D gene. This CDR3 has 11 amino acids. The V and J ends lost 6 bases and 1 base respectively, with 3 bases between them. Germline V gene data show CDR1 as MNHEY and CDR2 as SMNVEV (reference sequence). CDR3 sequence (DNA): TGTGCCAGCAGAGATAACTATGGCTACACCTTC. Protein product: CASRDNYGYTF.

Concerning this clonotype itself: A junction boundary mismatches the germline segment, possibly from a read error. The chain combines TRBV10-3 with TRBJ2-2; D perhaps matches TRBD1 (5 bases). CDR1 and CDR2 (germline): ENHRY, SYGVKD. The CDR3 covers 15 residues. The chain's CDR3 is CASSYRPPADGELFF. CDR3 in DNA: TGTGCCAGCAGTTACAGGCCACCCGCGGACGGGGAGCTGTTTTTT.

This clonotype has at least ten counts. CDR3: CSRTGRMNTEAFF. CDR3 DNA sequence: TGCAGCCGGACAGGGCGCATGAACACTGAAGCTTTCTTT. The rearrangement links TRBV20-1 to TRBJ1-1; 8 bases line up with TRBD1. Looked up from germline, CDR1 is DFQATT and CDR2 is SNEGSKA (reference sequence). This CDR3 contains 13 residues.